This T cell receptor beta chain was identified during a study of blood T cell repertoires in COVID-19. Study-wide context: The United States, Italy and Spain were the sources of the acute and convalescent COVID-19 samples. Sources were T cells, B-cell-depleted T cells, or PBMCs; the material itself was cDNA or gDNA.

This CDR3 is built from 17 residues. Germline CDR1 is LNHNV and CDR2 is YYDKDF (reference sequence). Losses at the gene ends were 5 bases for V and 1 base for J; bases not matched to a gene: 10. In the authors' workflow: Using reference gene primer amplification, nucleated cell counts were estimated. Assay used: immunoSEQ multiplex PCR; TCRdb lists only in-frame clones, some missing. The V and J calls and clone size are taken from that table; D and trimming were inferred from the DNA. The sample holds more than 80,000 clones, 71% seen once. The sequencing input was peripheral blood. V usage is TRBV15 and J usage is TRBJ2-1, with TRBD1 matching 8 bases. The receptor's source is a human donor with acute or convalescent COVID-19. The donor label of this sample is uncertain. As DNA, the CDR3 is TGTGCCACCAGCGGCCCCAGGGACAGGAGATCCTACAATGAGCAGTTCTTC. This codes for CATSGPRDRRSYNEQFF.